The 22 T cell receptor beta chains listed next were all sequenced from one sample in a study of cytomegalovirus exposure and HLA in healthy donors. With 60 Vbeta and 13 Jbeta primers, the PCR was carried out. Using immunoSEQ multiplex PCR, the repertoire was profiled, and TCRdb retains in-frame clones only, with some absent. This sample contains more than 100,000 clones. Sequencing was performed on PBMCs. The source of these receptors is a woman aged 40-49 years in good health and CMV-seronegative.

In the case of this clone: The sample contains more than one DNA sequence encoding this CDR3. This CDR3 is CASSFQEAGNTIYF. CDR3 nucleotides: TGTGCCAGCAGCTTCCAGGAGGCTGGAAACACCATATATTTT. The genes are TRBV6-5 and TRBJ1-3; D call uncertain. This CDR3 is 14 amino acids long. Per germline, CDR1 MNHEY and CDR2 SVGAGI. Deletions cut 6 bases from V and 2 bases from J, with 11 bases between.

The chain uses TRBV6-6 and TRBJ2-7, with D perhaps TRBD1 (6 bases). Trimming took 4 bases from V and 1 from J, leaving 8 bases between them. The V gene's germline CDR1 is MNHNY and CDR2 SVGAGI (reference sequence). The CDR3 is made up of 13 amino acids. CDR3 in DNA: TGTGCCAGCAGTTTACAGGGATCCTACGAGCAGTACTTC. Translated: CASSLQGSYEQYF.

The rearrangement joins TRBV29-1 to TRBJ1-2; D is unclear. V gave up 4 bases and J gave up 4 bases, with 10 bases separating them. Per the germline V gene, CDR1 is SQVTM and CDR2 is ANQGSEA. The CDR3 runs to 12 residues. In DNA, the CDR3 is TGCAGCGTTGCCACAACCCTCTATGGCTACACCTTC. Protein product: CSVATTLYGYTF.

V usage is TRBV7-3 and J usage is TRBJ2-3; D perhaps matches TRBD1 (5 bases). V was trimmed by 2 bases and J by 3 bases, leaving 9 bases between them. The germline V gene has CDR1 SGHTA and CDR2 FQGTGA. The CDR3 consists of 14 residues. CDR3 nucleotides: TGTGCCAGCAGCTTAGGGGCGGAGACAGATACGCAGTATTTT. Translating it yields CASSLGAETDTQYF.

On this clone itself: Other DNA sequences within the sample encode an identical CDR3. V gene TRBV10-2 combines with J gene TRBJ2-7; TRBD1 aligns across 10 bases. CDR1 WSHSY and CDR2 SAAADI come from the germline V gene. The CDR3 contains 15 residues. The CDR3 protein is CASRGGQGPSYEQYV. The CDR3 DNA reads TGCGCCAGCAGGGGGGGACAGGGGCCTTCCTATGAGCAGTACGTC.

This rearrangement joins TRBV29-1 to TRBJ2-1; TRBD1 matches 8 bases. From germline, CDR1 is SQVTM and CDR2 ANQGSEA. Trimming at V came to 3 bases and at J to 10 bases, leaving 5 bases not matched to a gene. The CDR3 runs to 12 residues. For the CDR3, the DNA is TGCAGCGTTGACCGGGACAGGCTGGAGCAGTTCTTC. Translated, it gives CSVDRDRLEQFF.

This chain links TRBV19 with TRBJ1-2, with D unclear. V gave up 5 bases and J gave up 4 bases, with 8 bases separating them. The germline V gene encodes CDR1 LNHDA and CDR2 SQIVND (reference sequence). This CDR3 region has 12 residues. CDR3: CASSPRGYGYTF. The CDR3 DNA sequence: TGTGCCAGTAGTCCACGAGGCTATGGCTACACCTTC.

The chain recombines TRBV5-1 with TRBJ2-3; D gene uncertain. The CDR3 sequence is 14 residues long. The germline V gene encodes CDR1 SGHRS and CDR2 YFSETQ. V gave up 3 bases and J gave up 0 bases, with 8 bases separating them. CDR3 bases: TGCGCCAGCAGCTACACCTCTAGCACAGATACGCAGTATTTT. Translation gives CASSYTSSTDTQYF.

The chain recombines TRBV28 with TRBJ1-3; tentative D call: TRBD1 (6 bases). Germline loops: CDR1 MDHEN, CDR2 SYDVKM. This CDR3 spans 13 amino acids. V was shortened by 8 bases and J by 4 bases, with 12 bases between the two germline ends. The CDR3 sequence is CASLMGAGNTIYF. The DNA for the CDR3 is TGTGCCAGCCTTATGGGGGCCGGAAACACCATATATTTT.

As DNA, the CDR3 is TGCAGCGGAGGGAGGCAGGGAGAGACCCAGTACTTC. Translation: CSGGRQGETQYF. The rearrangement uses TRBV29-1 and TRBJ2-5, with D tentatively TRBD2 (6 bases). The germline gives CDR1 SQVTM, CDR2 ANQGSEA. Trimming cost V 7 bases and J 4 bases, with 13 bases left between them. CDR3 length: 12 amino acids.

This chain joins TRBV6-1 and TRBJ1-2, with 9 bases that match TRBD1. This CDR3 comprises 13 residues. Germline V gene data show CDR1 as MNHNS and CDR2 as SASEGT. V lost 6 bases, J lost 7 bases, and 6 bases stayed unmatched. The CDR3 spells CASSQDRGSGYTF. In nucleotides, the CDR3 is TGTGCCAGCAGCCAGGACAGGGGAAGTGGCTACACCTTC.

The chain joins TRBV6-6 to TRBJ1-4; D is possibly TRBD1 (6 bases). Germline CDR1 reads MNHNY; CDR2 reads SVGAGI (reference sequence). The ends were cut back, 5 bases at V and 3 bases at J, with 10 bases in the middle. This CDR3 has 14 residues. CDR3 in DNA: TGTGCCAGCAGTAAACAGGGACCTAATGAAAAACTGTTTTTT. This encodes CASSKQGPNEKLFF.

The rearrangement links TRBV5-6 to TRBJ1-5; D possibly corresponds to TRBD1 (6 bases). CDR1 and CDR2 (germline): SGHDT, YYEEEE. Trimming removed 0 bases from V and 3 bases from J, with 16 bases in between. The CDR3 is 17 residues long. The CDR3 DNA reads as TGTGCCAGCAGCTTGGGGGCCAGGGGATTAAACAATCAGCCCCAGCATTTT. Translated, it gives CASSLGARGLNNQPQHF.

The chain recombines TRBV6-1 with TRBJ1-1; tentative D call: TRBD1 (5 bases). Germline CDR1 is MNHNS and CDR2 is SASEGT. The CDR3 covers 15 residues. Trimming pared 2 bases from V and 1 base from J, leaving 11 bases between. The CDR3 bases are TGTGCCAGCAGTGAACCGGGAGGGGCGAACACTGAAGCTTTCTTT. Protein product: CASSEPGGANTEAFF.

The V gene is TRBV7-3, the J gene TRBJ2-7; TRBD1 aligns across 10 bases. The CDR3 runs to 13 residues. V was clipped by 5 bases and J by 9 bases; unmatched bases: 7. Per the germline V gene, CDR1 is SGHTA and CDR2 is FQGTGA. CDR3 amino acids: CASSARQGAVQYV. The CDR3 bases are TGTGCCAGCAGCGCCCGACAGGGGGCCGTGCAGTACGTC.

This chain uses TRBV2 with TRBJ2-7, with unresolved D. CDR1 and CDR2 from the germline V gene are SNHLY and FYNNEI. CDR3 size: 14 residues. The V end lost 5 bases, the J end lost 2 bases, and 13 bases lay between the germline ends. The DNA of the CDR3 is TGTGCCAGCAGTCCCGGTCTCCTAACCTACGAGCAGTACTTC. Protein: CASSPGLLTYEQYF.

V is TRBV5-1 and J is TRBJ2-5; D gene uncertain. Germline CDR1 and CDR2: SGHRS and YFSETQ. Trimming took 4 bases from V and 4 from J, leaving 17 bases between them. The length of the CDR3 is 15 residues. CDR3 region: CASSPVASKRETQYF. The CDR3 region has the DNA TGCGCCAGCAGCCCCGTAGCATCGAAAAGAGAGACCCAGTACTTC.

The V and J genes are TRBV7-8 and TRBJ1-2; 9 positions agree with TRBD1. Germline CDR1 reads SGHVS; CDR2 reads FQNEAQ. With V trimmed by 5 bases and J by 8 bases, 6 bases remained unmatched. The CDR3 is 13 amino acids. CDR3 loop: CASSRDRVVGYTF. The CDR3 DNA is TGTGCCAGCAGCAGGGACAGGGTTGTCGGCTACACCTTC.

In nucleotides, the CDR3 is TGTGCCAGCAGCCCACGGGACAGAAGGAGTGGAGCTTTCTTT. Protein sequence: CASSPRDRRSGAFF. J is TRBJ1-1 and V is TRBV7-2, with 7 bases that match TRBD1. Germline V CDR1 and CDR2: SGHTA, FQGNSA. This CDR3 has 14 residues. V gave up 5 bases and J gave up 10 bases; unmatched junction bases: 13.

This chain links TRBV5-6 with TRBJ1-5; possibly TRBD1 for D (5 bases). In germline, CDR1 is SGHDT, CDR2 YYEEEE. V lost 1 base and J 2 bases, leaving 13 bases between the germline ends. The CDR3 is 16 amino acids. CDR3 in amino acids: CASSLFGAGGNQPQHF. CDR3 nucleotides: TGTGCCAGCAGCTTGTTTGGGGCGGGGGGCAATCAGCCCCAGCATTTT. The full variable domain, in which reference TRBV5-6 and TRBJ1-5 provide the parts outside the CDR3, is DAGVTQSPTHLIKTRGQQVTLRCSPKSGHDTVSWYQQALGQGPQFIFQYYEEEERQRGNFPDRFSGHQFPNYSSELNVNALLLGDSALYLCASSLFGAGGNQPQHFGDGTRLSIL.

V gene TRBV6-1 combines with J gene TRBJ1-1; D perhaps matches TRBD1 (5 bases). CDR1 is MNHNS, CDR2 SASEGT, per germline. The V end lost 3 bases, the J end lost 0 bases, and 8 bases lay between the germline ends. This CDR3 comprises 14 residues. The DNA of the CDR3 is TGTGCCAGCAGTGACAGGGCCCTGAACACTGAAGCTTTCTTT. It specifies CASSDRALNTEAFF.

This chain uses TRBV19 with TRBJ1-1; no definite D call. V shed 4 bases and J shed 1 base, with 7 bases lying between them. There are 13 residues in the CDR3. Germline CDR1 and CDR2: LNHDA and SQIVND (reference sequence). CDR3 sequence (DNA): TGTGCCAGTAGTAATTCGAGGAACACTGAAGCTTTCTTT. Its protein product is CASSNSRNTEAFF.